This TCR beta chain was obtained from a study of regulatory T cells in long-lasting Graves disease. Study-wide points: Persistent patients shared 2,500 to 3,000 public clonotypes among themselves. Newly diagnosed patients shared fewer, at around 970. Persistent disease preferred TRBV28, TRBJ1-2 and TRBJ2-5; new disease, TRBV20-1 and TRBJ2-1.

This clonotype turned up a few times. The antigen is not known. Time point noted: persistent/refractory GD, antithyroid drugs over 5 years with positive TRAb. The TCR library was prepared using RNA isolated from PBMCs. This CDR3 spans 15 amino acids. V was clipped by 5 bases and J by 7 bases, with 17 bases between them. Germline CDR1 and CDR2: MGHRA and YSYEKL. With iRepertoire HTBI primers and Arm-PCR of CDR3 regions, TCR beta libraries were built. Using its own MiXCR run on the multiplex PCR reads, TCRdb lists one record per CDR3 protein. The sample yields hundreds of thousands of distinct CDR3 sequences, around a fifth seen once.

The rearrangement joins TRBV4-1 to TRBJ2-2; the D gene is possibly TRBD1 (5 bases). The sequence came from a female donor with Graves disease. The sample consisted of peripheral blood mononuclear cells (PBMCs), taken when the disease was refractory, from a patient treated with antithyroid drugs. For the CDR3, the DNA is TGCGCCAGCAGCAAGGACACCCCGTCCAACGGGGAGCTGTTTTTT. As protein: CASSKDTPSNGELFF.